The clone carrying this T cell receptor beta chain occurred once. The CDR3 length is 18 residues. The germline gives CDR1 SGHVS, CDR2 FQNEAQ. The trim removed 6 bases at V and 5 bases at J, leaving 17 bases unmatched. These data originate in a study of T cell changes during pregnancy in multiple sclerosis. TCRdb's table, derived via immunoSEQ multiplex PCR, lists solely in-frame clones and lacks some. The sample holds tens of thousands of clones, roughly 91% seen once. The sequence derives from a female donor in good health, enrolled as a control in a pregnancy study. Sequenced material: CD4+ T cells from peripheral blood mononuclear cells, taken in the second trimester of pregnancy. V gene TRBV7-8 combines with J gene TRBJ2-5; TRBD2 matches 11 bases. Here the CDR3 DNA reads TGTGCCAGCAGTTCTCGACTAGCGGGGATCTCTCGGGGGGAGACCCAGTACTTC. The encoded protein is CASSSRLAGISRGETQYF.